A selection of T cell receptor beta chains follows, all from one sample in a study of immune evolution from preneoplasia to lung adenocarcinoma. Some clones are missing from TCRdb's copy, which holds only in-frame ones; the method was immunoSEQ multiplex PCR. The sample lists around 6,800 clones, 70% to 85% occurring once. The sequencing input was FFPE atypical adenomatous hyperplasia tissue from the lung. These receptor sequences come from a donor aged 70 or over with lung adenocarcinoma. Some clones in this sample may be carry-over from other donors' samples. Both conserved end residues are part of each CDR3. The D gene is left open where the match is weak. Clone size is stated in some rows and not others, as once, few, many or a class when expanded.

V gene,D gene,clone size,J gene,CDR3 protein,CDR3 DNA
TRBV29-1,.,few,TRBJ2-2,CSVDPSGGAGTGELFF,TGCAGCGTTGACCCGTCCGGGGGCGCGGGGACCGGGGAGCTGTTTTTT
TRBV18,.,.,TRBJ2-3,CASSPRQSSTDTQYF,TGTGCCAGCTCACCTCGACAGTCCAGCACAGATACGCAGTATTTT
TRBV29-1,TRBD1,.,TRBJ1-1,CSVGGTGAIKGTEAFF,TGCAGCGTTGGTGGGACAGGAGCCATAAAGGGCACTGAAGCTTTCTTT
TRBV9,.,.,TRBJ2-6,CASSVESRGYGANVLTF,TGTGCCAGCAGCGTAGAATCTAGGGGGTATGGGGCCAACGTCCTGACTTTC
TRBV14,.,.,TRBJ2-7,CASSQDRDYEQYF,TGTGCCAGCAGCCAAGACAGGGACTACGAGCAGTACTTC
TRBV27,TRBD2,.,TRBJ2-3,CASSFRSSGYTDTQYF,TGTGCCAGCAGTTTTCGGTCTAGCGGCTACACAGATACGCAGTATTTT
TRBV18,.,.,TRBJ1-2,CASLLPAESNYGYTF,TGTGCCAGCTTACTCCCCGCGGAATCTAACTATGGCTACACCTTC
TRBV5-1,.,.,TRBJ1-2,CASSGGANYGYTF,TGCGCCAGCTCGGGAGGGGCTAACTATGGCTACACCTTC
TRBV30,.,.,TRBJ2-7,CAWSGSFAPGDEQYF,TGTGCCTGGAGTGGGAGTTTTGCCCCTGGTGACGAGCAGTACTTC
TRBV12-5,.,.,TRBJ1-5,CASGLEGASMGNQPQHF,TGTGCTAGTGGTTTGGAGGGAGCCTCGATGGGCAATCAGCCCCAGCATTTT
TRBV6-5,TRBD2,.,TRBJ2-3,CASSYSGLAGGDTQYF,TGTGCCAGCAGTTACTCCGGACTAGCGGGGGGAGATACGCAGTATTTT
TRBV11-2,.,.,TRBJ1-1,CASSLYRTEAFF,TGTGCCAGCAGCTTATACCGAACTGAAGCTTTCTTT
TRBV6-5,.,.,TRBJ1-1,CASSYSEGRGLAEAFF,TGTGCCAGCAGTTACTCGGAAGGACGGGGCTTGGCTGAAGCTTTCTTT
TRBV25-1,.,few,TRBJ1-2,CASSEPGLDGYTF,TGTGCCAGCAGTGAACCTGGGTTAGATGGCTACACCTTC
TRBV6-7,.,.,TRBJ1-1,CASRPRGSGTEAFF,TGTGCCAGCAGACCCAGGGGTTCGGGGACTGAAGCTTTCTTT
TRBV5-1,TRBD1,.,TRBJ1-2,CASSDRTNYGYTF,TGCGCCAGCTCGGACAGGACTAACTATGGCTACACCTTC
TRBV2,TRBD2,few,TRBJ2-3,CASSELAGGDTQYF,TGTGCCAGCAGTGAACTAGCGGGAGGGGATACGCAGTATTTT
TRBV19,.,.,TRBJ1-2,CASTMAGAVGYTF,TGTGCCAGTACTATGGCGGGAGCAGTTGGCTACACCTTC
TRBV27,.,.,TRBJ2-7,CASSYQGPTYEQYF,TGTGCCAGCAGTTATCAGGGACCAACCTACGAGCAGTACTTC
TRBV4-1,TRBD2,.,TRBJ2-3,CASSQGGGDTQYF,TGCGCCAGCAGCCAAGGGGGGGGAGATACGCAGTATTTT
TRBV7-8,.,.,TRBJ2-1,CASSLRRNEQFF,TGTGCCAGCAGCTTAAGGAGGAATGAGCAGTTCTTC
TRBV15,TRBD1,medium-sized,TRBJ1-2,CATSRETGEYYGYTF,TGTGCCACCAGCAGAGAGACAGGGGAGTACTATGGCTACACCTTC
TRBV18,TRBD1,.,TRBJ2-7,CASSPGTGYYEQYF,TGTGCCAGCTCACCCGGGACAGGGTACTACGAGCAGTACTTC
TRBV6-6,.,.,TRBJ2-4,CASSDDGTRENF,TGTGCCAGCAGTGACGACGGGACACGAGAGAACTTC
TRBV7-9,.,.,TRBJ2-2,CASSLFGRGELFF,TGTGCCAGCAGCTTATTCGGGCGGGGGGAGCTGTTTTTT
TRBV6-5,TRBD1,.,TRBJ1-6,CASGRLWTGGLHF,TGTGCCAGCGGCAGATTGTGGACAGGGGGCCTCCACTTT
TRBV13,.,.,TRBJ2-3,CASSSQSSPTDTQYF,TGTGCCAGCAGCTCCCAAAGCAGCCCCACAGATACGCAGTATTTT
TRBV5-1,.,once,TRBJ1-1,CASSDQGEGEAFF,TGCGCCAGCAGCGACCAGGGTGAGGGGGAAGCTTTCTTT
TRBV9,TRBD1,few,TRBJ1-2,CASSAGTGYGYTF,TGTGCCAGCAGCGCTGGGACAGGCTATGGCTACACCTTC
TRBV7-2,TRBD2,.,TRBJ2-7,CASRSSGGSYEQYF,TGTGCCAGCAGATCTAGCGGGGGTTCCTACGAGCAGTACTTC
TRBV2,.,.,TRBJ2-2,CASTQGHGELFF,TGTGCCAGCACCCAGGGGCACGGGGAGCTGTTTTTT
TRBV30,.,.,TRBJ1-2,CAWSVSGGSYGYTF,TGTGCCTGGAGTGTTTCGGGGGGAAGCTATGGCTACACCTTC
TRBV11-2,.,.,TRBJ1-5,CASSSEVSNQPQHF,TGTGCCAGCAGCTCAGAAGTCTCCAATCAGCCCCAGCATTTT
TRBV15,.,.,TRBJ2-7,CATSREQGSSYEQYF,TGTGCCACCAGCAGAGAGCAGGGTTCCTCCTACGAGCAGTACTTC
TRBV5-1,TRBD1,.,TRBJ2-7,CASSLARTGGADEQYF,TGCGCCAGCAGCTTGGCCCGGACAGGGGGTGCGGACGAGCAGTACTTC
TRBV6-1,.,.,TRBJ2-7,CASNRVPDNTYEQYF,TGTGCCAGCAATCGAGTACCCGATAATACCTACGAGCAGTACTTC
TRBV6-5,.,.,TRBJ1-2,CASSITSGLDGYTF,TGTGCCAGCAGTATTACGTCAGGGCTCGATGGCTACACCTTC
TRBV30,.,.,TRBJ1-4,CAWSVPGMEEKLFF,TGTGCCTGGAGTGTACCAGGGATGGAGGAAAAACTGTTTTTT
TRBV27,.,.,TRBJ2-7,CASSFRRTYEQYF,TGTGCCAGCAGTTTTCGGCGAACCTACGAGCAGTACTTC
TRBV9,.,.,TRBJ2-3,CASSETGLDTQYF,TGTGCCAGCAGCGAAACAGGGTTAGATACGCAGTATTTT
TRBV6-5,TRBD1,once,TRBJ1-1,CASSSYMTGAVEAFF,TGTGCCAGCAGTTCCTACATGACAGGGGCCGTTGAAGCTTTCTTT
TRBV6-5,.,once,TRBJ1-2,CASKTRDYYGYTF,TGTGCCAGCAAGACGCGGGATTACTATGGCTACACCTTC
TRBV5-1,TRBD1,.,TRBJ2-7,CASSPEVDRAVYEQYF,TGCGCCAGCAGCCCAGAGGTCGACAGGGCCGTCTACGAGCAGTACTTC
TRBV30,TRBD2,few,TRBJ2-3,CAWSVQRGRQYF,TGTGCCTGGAGTGTTCAGCGGGGGAGGCAGTATTTT
TRBV5-1,.,.,TRBJ1-2,CASSLTEGLRDTF,TGCGCCAGCAGCTTGACTGAGGGCCTACGGGACACCTTC
TRBV25-1,.,few,TRBJ2-4,CASSELGQLNIQYF,TGTGCCAGCAGTGAATTAGGCCAACTAAACATTCAGTACTTC
TRBV7-9,.,.,TRBJ2-3,CASSFRTDTDTQYF,TGTGCCAGCAGCTTTCGGACAGACACAGATACGCAGTATTTT
TRBV5-8,.,.,TRBJ1-2,CASSLERGGYGYTF,TGTGCCAGCAGCCTAGAAAGGGGTGGCTATGGCTACACCTTC
TRBV10-1,TRBD2,few,TRBJ2-5,CASSEYSSGSRETQYF,TGCGCCAGCAGTGAGTACAGTAGCGGGAGCAGAGAGACCCAGTACTTC
TRBV9,.,.,TRBJ1-1,CASSVSTGTEAFF,TGTGCCAGCAGCGTCTCCACGGGCACTGAAGCTTTCTTT